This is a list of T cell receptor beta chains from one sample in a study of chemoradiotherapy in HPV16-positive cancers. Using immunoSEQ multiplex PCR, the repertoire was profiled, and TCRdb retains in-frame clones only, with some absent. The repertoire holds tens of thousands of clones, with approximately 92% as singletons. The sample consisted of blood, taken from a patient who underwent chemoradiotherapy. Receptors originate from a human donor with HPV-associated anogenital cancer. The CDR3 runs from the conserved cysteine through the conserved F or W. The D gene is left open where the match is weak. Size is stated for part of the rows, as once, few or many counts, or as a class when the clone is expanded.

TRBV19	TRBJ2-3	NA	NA	CASSIVGRGTDTQYF	TGTGCCAGTAGTATAGTGGGCAGGGGCACAGATACGCAGTATTTT
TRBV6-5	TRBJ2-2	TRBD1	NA	CASSKDRGRAGELFF	TGTGCCAGCAGCAAAGACAGGGGGAGAGCCGGGGAGCTGTTTTTT
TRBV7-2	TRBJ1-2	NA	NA	CASSASGDYGYTF	TGTGCCAGCAGCGCCTCAGGGGACTATGGCTACACCTTC
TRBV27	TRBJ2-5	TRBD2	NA	CASRAQGGAAQYF	TGTGCCAGCAGGGCCCAGGGAGGGGCGGCCCAGTACTTC
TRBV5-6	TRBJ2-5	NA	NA	CASRLRQLRAKQETQYF	TGTGCCAGCAGGCTTCGGCAATTGAGGGCAAAACAAGAGACCCAGTACTTC
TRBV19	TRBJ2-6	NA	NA	CASSAIKSGANVLTF	TGTGCCAGTAGTGCCATCAAGTCTGGGGCCAACGTCCTGACTTTC
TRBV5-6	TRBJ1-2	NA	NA	CASSFRQGDGYTF	TGTGCCAGCAGCTTTAGGCAAGGGGATGGCTACACCTTC
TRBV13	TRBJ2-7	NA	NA	CASSLGLGQREQYF	TGTGCCAGCAGCTTAGGACTAGGACAAAGGGAGCAGTACTTC
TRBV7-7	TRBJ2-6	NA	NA	CASRPQSRANVLTF	TGTGCCAGCAGGCCACAAAGTCGGGCCAACGTCCTGACTTTC
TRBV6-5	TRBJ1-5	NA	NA	CASGVSEVKGPQHF	TGTGCCAGCGGAGTATCGGAAGTTAAGGGGCCCCAGCATTTT
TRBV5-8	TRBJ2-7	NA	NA	CASSPGQKPSYEQYF	TGTGCCAGCAGCCCCGGACAGAAGCCCTCCTACGAGCAGTACTTC
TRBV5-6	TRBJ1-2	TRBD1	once	CASSLRRTGGGYTF	TGTGCCAGCAGCTTGAGGCGGACAGGGGGTGGCTACACCTTC